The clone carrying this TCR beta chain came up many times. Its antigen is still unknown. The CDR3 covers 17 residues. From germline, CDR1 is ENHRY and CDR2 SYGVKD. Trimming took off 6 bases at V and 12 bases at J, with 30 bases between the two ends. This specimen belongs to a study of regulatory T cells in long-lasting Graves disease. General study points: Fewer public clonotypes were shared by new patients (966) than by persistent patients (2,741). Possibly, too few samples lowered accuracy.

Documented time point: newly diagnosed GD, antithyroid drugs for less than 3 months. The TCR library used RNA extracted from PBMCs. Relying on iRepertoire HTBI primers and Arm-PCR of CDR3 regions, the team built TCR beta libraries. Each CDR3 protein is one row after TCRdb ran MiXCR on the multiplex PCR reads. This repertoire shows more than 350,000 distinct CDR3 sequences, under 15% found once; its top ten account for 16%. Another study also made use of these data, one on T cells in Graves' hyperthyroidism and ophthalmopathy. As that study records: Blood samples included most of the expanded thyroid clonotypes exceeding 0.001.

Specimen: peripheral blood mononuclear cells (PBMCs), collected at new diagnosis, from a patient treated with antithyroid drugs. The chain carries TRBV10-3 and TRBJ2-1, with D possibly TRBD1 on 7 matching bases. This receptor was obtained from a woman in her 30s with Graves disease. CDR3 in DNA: TGTGCCATCAGGCCCGGAGTAGGACAGGAGGGAATGTTGGGGCAGTTCTTC. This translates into CAIRPGVGQEGMLGQFF.